The present entry profiles one T cell receptor (beta chain) with its context. The antigen remains unidentified. TCRdb's copy holds only in-frame clones and misses some; the assay was immunoSEQ multiplex PCR. The profile shows about 55,000 clones, 80% of them singletons. This specimen belongs to a study of a mutant IDH1 vaccine in newly diagnosed glioma. The CDR3 extends over 16 amino acids. Germline values: CDR1 MNHEY, CDR2 SMNVEV (reference sequence). V dropped 4 bases and J dropped 4; count of bases not matched to a gene: 9. Time point defined: week 23, last vaccination. Doses of 300 ug of mutant IDH1 20-mer peptide were given with topical imiquimod.

Material: PBMCs, obtained from a glioma patient whose treatment included an IDH1 peptide vaccine. The sequence was collected from a middle-aged man with glioma. The rearrangement links TRBV27 to TRBJ1-3; 8 nucleotides agree with TRBD1. The CDR3 region is CASSSAGGARGNTIYF. The CDR3 nucleotides read TGTGCCAGCAGTTCAGCAGGGGGCGCGAGGGGAAACACCATATATTTT.